The clone carrying this TCR beta chain was detected a few times. This entry belongs to a study of B cell selection in AIRE deficiency. The sorted conventional CD4 T cells were gated as CD4+CD127+. Germline V lookup: CDR1 SGHRS, CDR2 YFSETQ. CDR3 length equals 14 residues. The V end was cut by 5 bases, the J end by 5 bases, with 16 bases between. Produced via immunoSEQ multiplex PCR; TCRdb's table is partial and in-frame only. The profile shows fewer than 30,000 clones, 95% to 97% of them singletons. The V call is TRBV5-1, the J call TRBJ1-1; D might be TRBD1 (5 bases). What was sequenced was conventional CD4+ T cells sorted from PBMCs. The sequence was collected from a human donor with AIRE deficiency. The CDR3 spells CASRGYGEGTEAFF. CDR3 DNA: TGCGCCAGCAGGGGGTATGGGGAGGGGACTGAAGCTTTCTTT. Variable domain in full (rest from reference TRBV5-1 and TRBJ1-1): KAGVTQTPRYLIKTRGQQVTLSCSPISGHRSVSWYQQTPGQGLQFLFEYFSETQRNKGNFPGRFSGRQFSNSRSEMNVSTLELGDSALYLCASRGYGEGTEAFFGQGTRLTVV.